This T cell receptor beta chain was captured in a study of blood T cell repertoires in COVID-19. Overall study: Whether acute or convalescent, the COVID-19 samples came from the United States, Italy and Spain.

Germline CDR1 and CDR2: LNHDA and SQIVND (reference sequence). This CDR3 region has 15 residues. J gave up 0 bases and V 7 bases, and 8 bases lay outside the gene matches. TCRdb's table, derived via immunoSEQ multiplex PCR, lists solely in-frame clones and lacks some. Of some 180,000 clones in the sample, more than 75% were seen once. The sequencing input was peripheral blood. The V and J genes are TRBV19 and TRBJ1-1; 7 bases are a match to TRBD1. The clonotype was recovered from a woman in her forties or fifties with active or convalescent COVID-19. CDR3 sequence reads: CASTPSTGMNTEAFF. CDR3 DNA: TGTGCCAGTACCCCATCGACAGGGATGAACACTGAAGCTTTCTTT.